This T cell receptor (beta chain) is from a study of blood T cell repertoires in COVID-19. The wider study: From the United States, Italy and Spain came samples of acute and convalescent COVID-19. Nucleic acid was either cDNA or gDNA, and it came from T cells, B-cell-depleted T cells, or PBMCs.

Sequenced by immunoSEQ multiplex PCR; TCRdb stores in-frame clones only, minus some. Of some 100,000 clones listed, around 85% are singletons. The count of this clone is one. CDR3 length: 14 amino acids. Germline CDR1 SEHNR, CDR2 FQNEAQ (reference sequence). The V call is TRBV7-9, the J call TRBJ1-6; D possibly corresponds to TRBD1 (6 bases). The origin of this receptor is a human donor in a cohort sampled during active COVID-19. Specimen: peripheral blood. DNA for the CDR3: TGTGCAAGTACAGGGACACAAAATAATTCACCCCTCCACTTT. Translating gives CASTGTQNNSPLHF. The full variable domain, with the rest looked up from reference TRBV7-9 and TRBJ1-6, is DTGVSQNPRHKITKRGQNVTFRCDPISEHNRLYWYRQTLGQGPEFLTYFQNEAQLEKSRLLSDRFSAERPKGSFSTLEIQRTEQGDSAMYLCASTGTQNNSPLHFGNGTRLTVT.